These 19 T cell receptor beta chains were all obtained from the same sample, sequenced in a study of blood T cell repertoires in COVID-19. Libraries were prepared by immunoSEQ multiplex PCR; TCRdb keeps only in-frame clonotypes and omits some of them. The data show some 75,000 clones, 75% to 90% seen once. The sequencing input was peripheral blood. Receptors originate from a man aged 55 to 70 with acute or convalescent COVID-19.

The chain joins TRBV2 to TRBJ1-2; tentative D call: TRBD1 (5 bases). The germline V gene has CDR1 SNHLY and CDR2 FYNNEI. The CDR3 totals 13 residues. V was clipped by 4 bases and J by 1 base, with 7 bases between them. CDR3 coding DNA: TGTGCCAGCAGTGGACAGCTTAACTATGGCTACACCTTC. Translating it yields CASSGQLNYGYTF.

The CDR3 nucleotides read TGTGCCAGCAGCTTAGGGCCGTTGAACACTGAAGCTTTCTTT. It yields the protein CASSLGPLNTEAFF. The chain is built from TRBV7-2 and TRBJ1-1, with unresolved D. Trimming took off 1 base at V and 0 bases at J, with 6 bases between the two ends. In germline, CDR1 is SGHTA, CDR2 FQGNSA. The CDR3 has 14 amino acids.

The rearrangement uses TRBV28 and TRBJ1-5; no firm D call. This CDR3 contains 13 residues. V was cut by 5 bases and J by 0 bases, with 5 bases left in between. CDR1 is MDHEN and CDR2 is SYDVKM in the germline V gene. CDR3 sequence: CASSRVSNQPQHF. The CDR3 DNA is TGTGCCAGCAGTCGGGTTAGCAATCAGCCCCAGCATTTT. Using reference TRBV28 and TRBJ1-5 for the parts outside the CDR3, the full variable domain is DVKVTQSSRYLVKRTGEKVFLECVQDMDHENMFWYRQDPGLGLRLIYFSYDVKMKEKGDIPEGYSVSREKKERFSLILESASTNQTSMYLCASSRVSNQPQHFGDGTRLSIL.

The V and J genes are TRBV2 and TRBJ2-3; 14 positions match TRBD2. The germline gives CDR1 SNHLY, CDR2 FYNNEI. The ends lost 6 bases at V and 0 bases at J; junction bases unmatched: 11. There are 19 residues in the CDR3. CDR3 in DNA: TGTGCCAGCAGAACCGGACTAGCGGGAGGCCAAACTAGCACAGATACGCAGTATTTT. It encodes CASRTGLAGGQTSTDTQYF.

The genes are TRBV3-1 (or the pseudogene TRBV3-2) and TRBJ1-1; TRBD1 is a possible D gene (5 bases). There are 17 residues in the CDR3. Trimming removed 4 bases at V and 1 base at J, with 19 bases between. Germline loops: CDR1 LGHDT, CDR2 YNNKEL (reference sequence). CDR3 in DNA: TGTGCCAGCAGCCCCGCCCCCCCGGGCAGGGCGAACACTGAAGCTTTCTTT. This codes for CASSPAPPGRANTEAFF.

This clone was counted a single time. The chain employs TRBV27 and TRBJ1-4; 9 nucleotides line up with TRBD1. The CDR3 has 17 residues. Unmatched junction bases numbered 10, after V lost 2 bases and J lost 6 bases. Germline assignment: CDR1 MNHEY and CDR2 SMNVEV (reference sequence). CDR3 amino acids: CASSLGDREFSDEKLFF. The CDR3 nucleotides are TGTGCCAGCAGTTTAGGGGACAGGGAATTTTCGGATGAAAAACTGTTTTTT.

V is TRBV3-1 (or the pseudogene TRBV3-2) and J is TRBJ2-3; TRBD2 agrees at 11 bases. Germline CDR1 is LGHDT and CDR2 is YNNKEL (reference sequence). Trimming removed 3 bases from V and 4 bases from J; junction bases left unmatched: 3. The CDR3 sequence is 15 residues long. The CDR3 sequence: CASSQPSGGSDTQYF. The CDR3 nucleotides read TGTGCCAGCAGCCAGCCTAGCGGGGGGTCAGATACGCAGTATTTT.

The chain joins TRBV4-2 to TRBJ1-6; D uncertain. This CDR3 has 15 amino acids. V lost 1 base and J 6 bases, leaving 10 bases between the germline ends. Per germline, CDR1 LGHNA and CDR2 YNFKEQ. The CDR3 bases are TGTGCCAGCAGCCAAGGACTCGTGATTAATTCACCCCTCCACTTT. It encodes CASSQGLVINSPLHF.

The chain employs TRBV28 and TRBJ1-1; 9 bases fit TRBD1. Losses at the gene ends were 8 bases for V and 10 bases for J; bases not matched to a gene: 17. Germline assignment: CDR1 MDHEN and CDR2 SYDVKM. CDR3 length equals 15 residues. CDR3 in DNA: TGTGCCAGCGGAGACTCGGGACAGGGAGTGGAGGGAGCTTTCTTT. It codes for CASGDSGQGVEGAFF.

The V and J genes are TRBV19 and TRBJ1-2; 8 bases match TRBD1. The CDR3 loop spans 12 amino acids. Unmatched junction bases numbered 6, after V lost 7 bases and J lost 8 bases. Looked up from germline, CDR1 is LNHDA and CDR2 is SQIVND (reference sequence). The CDR3 nucleotides read TGTGCCAGTACCTGGACAGGGCGAGGCTACACCTTC. It is translated as CASTWTGRGYTF.

V usage is TRBV29-1 and J usage is TRBJ2-1; D is possibly TRBD1 (5 bases). The CDR3 consists of 13 residues. V lost 7 bases and J 4 bases, leaving 14 bases between the germline ends. Germline CDR1 reads SQVTM; CDR2 reads ANQGSEA. The CDR3, as DNA: TGCAGCGACAGAACCGACAGATACAATGAGCAGTTCTTC. As protein: CSDRTDRYNEQFF.

This chain uses TRBV18 with TRBJ1-1, with unresolved D. The length of the CDR3 is 13 residues. V was clipped by 4 bases and J by 8 bases, with 14 bases between them. Germline lookup yields CDR1 KGHSH and CDR2 LQKENI. The CDR3 loop reads CASSRTGWVEAFF. In nucleotides, the CDR3 is TGTGCCAGCTCACGGACTGGGTGGGTCGAAGCTTTCTTT.

The chain joins TRBV9 to TRBJ2-1, with 9 bases identical to TRBD2. The ends lost 4 bases at V and 4 bases at J; junction bases unmatched: 6. The CDR3 has 15 amino acids. Germline V gene lookup returns CDR1 SGDLS and CDR2 YYNGEE. The CDR3 protein is CASSPGTSRYNEQFF. The CDR3 nucleotides are TGTGCCAGCAGCCCTGGGACTAGCCGTTACAATGAGCAGTTCTTC. Based on the CDR3 plus reference TRBV9 and TRBJ2-1, the full variable domain is DSGVTQTPKHLITATGQRVTLRCSPRSGDLSVYWYQQSLDQGLQFLIQYYNGEERAKGNILERFSAQQFPDLHSELNLSSLELGDSALYFCASSPGTSRYNEQFFGPGTRLTVL.

This chain links TRBV19 with TRBJ1-1; the match to TRBD1 covers 10 bases. Germline V gene lookup returns CDR1 LNHDA and CDR2 SQIVND (reference sequence). Trimming took 1 base from V and 5 from J; bases not matched to a gene: 4. The CDR3 contains 15 residues. CDR3 sequence: CASSIGGQGDTEAFF. Written as DNA, the CDR3 is TGTGCCAGTAGTATAGGCGGACAGGGGGATACTGAAGCTTTCTTT.

The sample holds a few counts of this clone. This sequence joins TRBV10-3 and TRBJ2-1; 10 positions match TRBD2. The J segment lost 7 bases and the V segment lost 1 base, leaving 7 bases of the junction unmatched. This CDR3 is 16 amino acids long. The germline V gene encodes CDR1 ENHRY and CDR2 SYGVKD. The CDR3 protein is CAISEWGLAKGNEQFF. DNA of the CDR3: TGTGCCATCAGTGAGTGGGGACTAGCGAAAGGGAATGAGCAGTTCTTC.

V gene TRBV7-2 combines with J gene TRBJ2-1; 14 bases line up with TRBD2. This CDR3 has 15 residues. Germline CDR1 is SGHTA and CDR2 is FQGNSA. Losses at the gene ends were 5 bases for V and 8 bases for J; bases not matched to a gene: 5. CDR3 DNA: TGTGCCAGCAGCGAGACTAGCGGGAGGGCCCATGAGCAGTTCTTC. The encoded protein is CASSETSGRAHEQFF.

This chain uses TRBV11-2 with TRBJ2-7, with 11 bases aligning to TRBD2. V was pared by 6 bases and J by 3 bases, with 7 bases of the junction left unmatched. Germline V gives CDR1 SGHAT, CDR2 FQNNGV. The CDR3 loop spans 15 amino acids. The CDR3 sequence: CASSFSTSGGYEQYF. CDR3 coding DNA: TGTGCCAGCAGTTTCTCCACTAGCGGGGGCTACGAGCAGTACTTC. The entire variable domain, with the rest obtained from reference TRBV11-2 and TRBJ2-7, is as follows: EAGVAQSPRYKIIEKRQSVAFWCNPISGHATLYWYQQILGQGPKLLIQFQNNGVVDDSQLPKDRFSAERLKGVDSTLKIQPAKLEDSAVYLCASSFSTSGGYEQYFGPGTRLTVT.

This clone was observed a few times. J is TRBJ2-3 and V is TRBV11-3; the match to TRBD1 covers 8 bases. Germline lookup yields CDR1 SGHNT and CDR2 YENEEA. The CDR3 totals 15 residues. V was pared by 4 bases and J by 3 bases, with 6 bases of the junction left unmatched. This CDR3 reads CASSSGTGWTDTQYF. As DNA, the CDR3 is TGTGCCAGCAGCTCCGGGACAGGTTGGACAGATACGCAGTATTTT.

The rearrangement joins TRBV30 to TRBJ2-1, with D possibly TRBD1 on 5 matching bases. In germline, CDR1 is GTSNPN, CDR2 SVGIG (reference sequence). CDR3 size: 13 residues. The germline V and J ends were trimmed by 1 base and 5 bases, with 9 bases remaining between them. The CDR3 spells CAWSDLGDNEQFF. For the CDR3, the DNA is TGTGCCTGGAGTGATCTAGGGGACAATGAGCAGTTCTTC. Full variable domain (missing parts from reference TRBV30 and TRBJ2-1): SQTIHQWPATLVQPVGSPLSLECTVEGTSNPNLYWYRQAAGRGLQLLFYSVGIGQISSEVPQNLSASRPQDRQFILSSKKLLLSDSGFYLCAWSDLGDNEQFFGPGTRLTVL.